Listed here are 9 T cell receptor beta chains from one sample, sequenced in a study of neurological immune-mediated disorders. TCRdb ran MiXCR on the 5' RACE reads and lists one entry per CDR3 protein. The sample carries around 25,000 distinct CDR3 sequences, approximately 21% recorded once. The sequenced sample was PBMCs. All receptors come from a woman in her fifties or sixties in good health.

The rearrangement uses TRBV7-2 and TRBJ2-1; 8 bases are shared with TRBD2. The trim removed 5 bases at V and 5 bases at J, leaving 8 bases unmatched. Per germline, CDR1 SGHTA and CDR2 FQGNSA. The CDR3 extends over 15 amino acids. DNA for the CDR3: TGTGCCAGCAGCCCGAGCGGGAGTTTGCACAATGAGCAGTTCTTC. Translating gives CASSPSGSLHNEQFF. Drawing the rest from reference TRBV7-2 and TRBJ2-1, the complete variable domain is GAGVSQSPSNKVTEKGKDVELRCDPISGHTALYWYRQSLGQGLEFLIYFQGNSAPDKSGLPSDRFSAERTGGSVSTLTIQRTQQEDSAVYLCASSPSGSLHNEQFFGPGTRLTVL.

This clonotype showed up many times. The chain joins TRBV4-1 to TRBJ2-5, with 9 bases lining up with TRBD2. Germline CDR1 reads MGHRA; CDR2 reads YSYEKL. Trimming took 0 bases from V and 4 from J; bases not matched to a gene: 9. The CDR3 has 17 residues. Here the CDR3 reads CASSQDGLAGIGETQYF. The CDR3 bases are TGCGCCAGCAGCCAAGATGGGCTAGCGGGGATCGGAGAGACCCAGTACTTC.

This clonotype came up many times. Written as DNA, the CDR3 is TGCGCCAGCAGCTGGGACATTGATCAGCCCCAGCATTTT. It translates to CASSWDIDQPQHF. This chain links TRBV5-1 with TRBJ1-5; possibly TRBD1 for D (6 bases). The germline gives CDR1 SGHRS, CDR2 YFSETQ. There are 13 residues in the CDR3. V was cut by 3 bases and J by 5 bases, with 9 bases left in between.

This clonotype was picked up many times. The genes are TRBV12-3 or TRBV12-4 and TRBJ2-7; the D gene is possibly TRBD2 (5 bases). This CDR3 has 13 amino acids. V was pared by 6 bases and J by 7 bases, with 16 bases between. The CDR3 DNA is TGTGCCAGCAGACCAGGCGGGCTCGGGGAGCAGTACTTC. As protein: CASRPGGLGEQYF.

The genes are TRBV20-1 and TRBJ2-7, with a weak D call TRBD1 (6 bases). The CDR3 extends over 14 amino acids. V was clipped by 5 bases and J by 2 bases, with 16 bases between them. CDR1 and CDR2 (germline): DFQATT, SNEGSKA (reference sequence). The CDR3 DNA sequence: TGCAGTGCTTCCTACGGACAGTTCCCCTACGAGCAGTACTTC. Translating it yields CSASYGQFPYEQYF.

This clonotype was recorded many times. CDR3 sequence (DNA): TGTGCCACCAGCAGAGATCGGGGCGGGCGTCGGGGAGATACGCAGTATTTT. It specifies CATSRDRGGRRGDTQYF. This chain links TRBV15 with TRBJ2-3, with D possibly called TRBD1 or TRBD2 (5 bases each). V gave up 0 bases and J gave up 5 bases, with 18 bases separating them. The CDR3 loop spans 17 amino acids. Germline V gene lookup returns CDR1 LNHNV and CDR2 YYDKDF (reference sequence).

Many counts were recorded for this clonotype. The CDR3 sequence: CASSPMPGGYNEQFF. For the CDR3, the DNA is TGTGCCAGCAGCCCCATGCCGGGTGGTTACAATGAGCAGTTCTTC. J is TRBJ2-1 and V is TRBV7-2; D not resolved. This CDR3 is 15 amino acids long. The germline V and J ends were trimmed by 5 bases and 4 bases, with 15 bases remaining between them. Per the germline V gene, CDR1 is SGHTA and CDR2 is FQGNSA. Supplemented by reference TRBV7-2 and TRBJ2-1, the full variable domain reads GAGVSQSPSNKVTEKGKDVELRCDPISGHTALYWYRQSLGQGLEFLIYFQGNSAPDKSGLPSDRFSAERTGGSVSTLTIQRTQQEDSAVYLCASSPMPGGYNEQFFGPGTRLTVL.

The chain employs TRBV7-9 and TRBJ2-1; D remains ambiguous. The V gene lost 7 bases and the J gene lost 0 bases, with 16 bases spanning the gap. Per the germline V gene, CDR1 is SEHNR and CDR2 is FQNEAQ (reference sequence). This CDR3 region has 16 residues. CDR3 bases: TGTGCCAGCAACGCCTTAACCCCCTTCTCCTACAATGAGCAGTTCTTC. Translating it yields CASNALTPFSYNEQFF.

This clonotype was observed at least ten times. The rearrangement links TRBV4-3 to TRBJ2-1; 11 positions match TRBD2. CDR1 LGHNA and CDR2 YSLEER come from the germline V gene. The CDR3 is 16 residues long. V lost 1 base to trimming and J lost 6 bases; unmatched junction nucleotides: 5. CDR3 loop: CASSQAGTSGGNEQFF. Written as DNA, the CDR3 is TGCGCCAGCAGCCAAGCGGGGACTAGCGGAGGCAATGAGCAGTTCTTC.